This T cell receptor beta chain came from a study of Graves' ophthalmopathy and Graves' hyperthyroidism. Exclusion criteria comprised other autoimmune diseases, uncontrolled infections, pregnancy or lactation in patients. Patients were diagnosed from clinical symptoms, serum thyroxine, TRAb, thyroid ultrasound and orbital computed tomography. CDR3 regions of TCR beta were amplified from RNA transcripts. HTBI primers were employed in first-round RT-PCR, then a second-round multiplex PCR followed. TCRdb re-derived calls from the multiplex PCR reads in MiXCR, one entry per CDR3 protein. Among about 500,000 distinct CDR3 sequences listed, approximately 37% were seen once. This clonotype was counted only a few times. Unmatched junction bases numbered 7, after V lost 5 bases and J lost 5 bases. The CDR3 covers 14 residues. Per germline, CDR1 SGHVS and CDR2 FQNEAQ.

J is TRBJ2-5 and V is TRBV7-8, with TRBD1 identical over 8 bases. Sequencing was performed on peripheral blood or thyroid tissue (not recorded which). The clonotype originates from an adult man with Graves' hyperthyroidism. The CDR3 nucleotides are TGTGCCAGCAGCCCTAGCCAGGGGGCGGAGACCCAGTACTTC. This encodes CASSPSQGAETQYF. The whole variable domain, filled in from reference TRBV7-8 and TRBJ2-5, reads GAGVSQSPRYKVAKRGQDVALRCDPISGHVSLFWYQQALGQGPEFLTYFQNEAQLDKSGLPSDRFFAERPEGSVSTLKIQRTQQEDSAVYLCASSPSQGAETQYFGPGTRLLVL.